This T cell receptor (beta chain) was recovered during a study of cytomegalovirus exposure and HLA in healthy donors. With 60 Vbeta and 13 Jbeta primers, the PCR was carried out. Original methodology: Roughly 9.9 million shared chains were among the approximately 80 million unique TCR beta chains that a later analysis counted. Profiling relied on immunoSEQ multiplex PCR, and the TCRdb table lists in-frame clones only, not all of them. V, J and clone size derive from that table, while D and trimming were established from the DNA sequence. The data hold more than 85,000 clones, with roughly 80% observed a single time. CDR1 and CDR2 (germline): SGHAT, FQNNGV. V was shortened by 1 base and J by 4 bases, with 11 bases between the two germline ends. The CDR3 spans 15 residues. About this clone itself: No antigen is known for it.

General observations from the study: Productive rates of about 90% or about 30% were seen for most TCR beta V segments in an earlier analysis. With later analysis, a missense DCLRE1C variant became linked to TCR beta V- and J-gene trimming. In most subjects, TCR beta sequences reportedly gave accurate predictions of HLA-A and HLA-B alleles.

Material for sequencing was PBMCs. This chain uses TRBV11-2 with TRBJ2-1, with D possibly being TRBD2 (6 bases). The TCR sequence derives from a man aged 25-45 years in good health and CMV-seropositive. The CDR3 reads CASSLVSGAYNEQFF. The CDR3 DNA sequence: TGTGCCAGCAGCTTAGTTAGCGGAGCTTACAATGAGCAGTTCTTC. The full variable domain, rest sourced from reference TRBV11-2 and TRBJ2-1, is EAGVAQSPRYKIIEKRQSVAFWCNPISGHATLYWYQQILGQGPKLLIQFQNNGVVDDSQLPKDRFSAERLKGVDSTLKIQPAKLEDSAVYLCASSLVSGAYNEQFFGPGTRLTVL.